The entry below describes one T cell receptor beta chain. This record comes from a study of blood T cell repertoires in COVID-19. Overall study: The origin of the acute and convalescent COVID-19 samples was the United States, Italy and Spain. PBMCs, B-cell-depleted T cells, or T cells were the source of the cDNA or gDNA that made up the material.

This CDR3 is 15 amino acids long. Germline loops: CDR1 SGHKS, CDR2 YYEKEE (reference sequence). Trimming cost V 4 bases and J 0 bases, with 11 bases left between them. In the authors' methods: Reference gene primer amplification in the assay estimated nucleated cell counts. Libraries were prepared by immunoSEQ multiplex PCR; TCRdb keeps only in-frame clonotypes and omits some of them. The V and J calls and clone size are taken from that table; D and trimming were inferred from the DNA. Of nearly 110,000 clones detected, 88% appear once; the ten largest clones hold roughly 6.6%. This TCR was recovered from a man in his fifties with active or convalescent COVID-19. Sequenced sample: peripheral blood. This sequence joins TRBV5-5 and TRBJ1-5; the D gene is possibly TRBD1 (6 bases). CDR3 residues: CASSIQGYSNQPQHF. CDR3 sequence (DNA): TGTGCCAGCAGCATACAGGGCTATAGCAATCAGCCCCAGCATTTT.